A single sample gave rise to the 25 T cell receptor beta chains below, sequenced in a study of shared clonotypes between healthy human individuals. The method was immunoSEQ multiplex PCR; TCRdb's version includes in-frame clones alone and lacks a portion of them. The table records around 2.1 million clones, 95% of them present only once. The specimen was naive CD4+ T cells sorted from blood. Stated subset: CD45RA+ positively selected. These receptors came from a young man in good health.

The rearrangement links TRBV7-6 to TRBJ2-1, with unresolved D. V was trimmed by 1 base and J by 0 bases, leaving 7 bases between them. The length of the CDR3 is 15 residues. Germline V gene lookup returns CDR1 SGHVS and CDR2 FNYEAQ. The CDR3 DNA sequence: TGTGCCAGCAGCTTAGGTCTGAGCTCCTACAATGAGCAGTTCTTC. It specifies CASSLGLSSYNEQFF.

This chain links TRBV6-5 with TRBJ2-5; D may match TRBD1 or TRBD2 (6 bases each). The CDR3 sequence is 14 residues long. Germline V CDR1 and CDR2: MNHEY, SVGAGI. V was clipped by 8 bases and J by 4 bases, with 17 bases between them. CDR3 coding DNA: TGTGCCAGCGGTAGGGGGGATTCCGGAGAGACCCAGTACTTC. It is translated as CASGRGDSGETQYF.

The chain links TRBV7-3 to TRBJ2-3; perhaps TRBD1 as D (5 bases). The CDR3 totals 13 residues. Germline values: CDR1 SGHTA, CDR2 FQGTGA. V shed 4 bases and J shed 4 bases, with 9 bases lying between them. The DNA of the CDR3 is TGTGCCAGCAGCTCAGGGTTTGCAGATACGCAGTATTTT. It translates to CASSSGFADTQYF.

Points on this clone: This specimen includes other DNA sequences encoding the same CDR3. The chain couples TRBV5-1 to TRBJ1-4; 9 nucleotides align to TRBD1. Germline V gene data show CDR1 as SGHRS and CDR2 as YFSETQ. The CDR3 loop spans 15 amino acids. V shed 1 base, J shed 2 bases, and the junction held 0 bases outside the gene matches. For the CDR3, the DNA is TGCGCCAGCAGCTTGACAGGGGGCACTAATGAAAAACTGTTTTTT. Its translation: CASSLTGGTNEKLFF.

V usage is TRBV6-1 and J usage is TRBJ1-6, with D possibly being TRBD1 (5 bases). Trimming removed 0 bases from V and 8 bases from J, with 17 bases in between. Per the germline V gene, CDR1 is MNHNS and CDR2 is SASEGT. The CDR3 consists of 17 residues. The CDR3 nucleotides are TGTGCCAGCAGTGAAGCAGTAGGGCAGGGTCGAGATTCACCCCTCCACTTT. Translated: CASSEAVGQGRDSPLHF.

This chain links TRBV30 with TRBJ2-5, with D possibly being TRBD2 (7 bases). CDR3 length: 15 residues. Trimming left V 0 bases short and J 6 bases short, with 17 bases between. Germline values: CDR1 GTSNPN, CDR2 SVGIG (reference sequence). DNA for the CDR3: TGTGCCTGGAGTGTACGAGGGGGGGCCGGGCAGACCCAGTACTTC. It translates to CAWSVRGGAGQTQYF.

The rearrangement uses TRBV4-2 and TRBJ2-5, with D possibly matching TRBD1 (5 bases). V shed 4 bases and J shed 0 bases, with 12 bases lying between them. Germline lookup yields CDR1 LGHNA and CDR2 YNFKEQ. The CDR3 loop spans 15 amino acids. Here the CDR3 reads CASSPETAYQETQYF. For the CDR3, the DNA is TGTGCCAGCAGCCCGGAGACAGCGTACCAAGAGACCCAGTACTTC.

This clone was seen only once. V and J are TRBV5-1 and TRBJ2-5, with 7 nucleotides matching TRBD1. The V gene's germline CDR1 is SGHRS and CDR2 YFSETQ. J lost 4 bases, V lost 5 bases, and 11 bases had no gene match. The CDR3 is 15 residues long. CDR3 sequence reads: CASSRDSLNGETQYF. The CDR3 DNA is TGCGCCAGCAGTCGGGACAGCCTAAACGGAGAGACCCAGTACTTC.

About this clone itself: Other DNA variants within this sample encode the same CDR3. The CDR3 nucleotides read TGCGCCAGCAGCTTGGTAGCCGGGAACACTGAAGCTTTCTTT. It encodes CASSLVAGNTEAFF. The rearrangement links TRBV5-1 to TRBJ1-1; D remains unclear. The CDR3 is 14 residues long. From germline, CDR1 is SGHRS and CDR2 YFSETQ. Trimming stripped 0 bases from V and 1 base from J, with 7 bases between.

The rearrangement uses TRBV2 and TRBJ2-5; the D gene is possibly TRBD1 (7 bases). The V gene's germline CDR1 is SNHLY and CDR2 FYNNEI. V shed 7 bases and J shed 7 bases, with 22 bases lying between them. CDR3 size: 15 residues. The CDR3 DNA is TGTGCCAGCACGGGAGTCTATGGGCCAGGGGGGACCCAGTACTTC. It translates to CASTGVYGPGGTQYF.

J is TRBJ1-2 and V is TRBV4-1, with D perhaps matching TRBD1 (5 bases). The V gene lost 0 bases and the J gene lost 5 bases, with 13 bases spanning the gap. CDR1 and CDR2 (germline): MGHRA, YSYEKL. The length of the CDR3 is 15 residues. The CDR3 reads CASSQDRLGGYGYTF. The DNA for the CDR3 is TGCGCCAGCAGCCAAGATAGGCTCGGGGGGTATGGCTACACCTTC.

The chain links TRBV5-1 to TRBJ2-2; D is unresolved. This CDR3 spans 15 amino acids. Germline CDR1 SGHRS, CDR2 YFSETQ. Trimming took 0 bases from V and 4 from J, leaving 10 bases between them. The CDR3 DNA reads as TGCGCCAGCAGCTTGGCATGGTCGGGCACCGGGGAGCTGTTTTTT. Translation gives CASSLAWSGTGELFF.

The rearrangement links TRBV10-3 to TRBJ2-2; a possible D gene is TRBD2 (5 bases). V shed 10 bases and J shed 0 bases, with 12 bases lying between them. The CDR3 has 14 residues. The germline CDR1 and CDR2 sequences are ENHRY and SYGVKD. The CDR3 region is CASLTTPNTGELFF. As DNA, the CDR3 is TGTGCCAGCCTGACTACTCCGAACACCGGGGAGCTGTTTTTT.

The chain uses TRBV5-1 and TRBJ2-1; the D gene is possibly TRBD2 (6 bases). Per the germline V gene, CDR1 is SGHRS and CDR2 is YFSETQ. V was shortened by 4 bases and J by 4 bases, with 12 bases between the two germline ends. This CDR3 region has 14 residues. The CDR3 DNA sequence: TGCGCCAGCAGCGCACGGGACTGGTACAATGAGCAGTTCTTC. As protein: CASSARDWYNEQFF.

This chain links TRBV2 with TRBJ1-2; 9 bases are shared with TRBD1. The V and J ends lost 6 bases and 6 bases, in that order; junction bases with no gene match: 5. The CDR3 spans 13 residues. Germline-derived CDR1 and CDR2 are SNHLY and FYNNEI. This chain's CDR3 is CASRDRGSDGYTF. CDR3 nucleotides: TGTGCCAGCAGGGACAGGGGTTCGGATGGCTACACCTTC. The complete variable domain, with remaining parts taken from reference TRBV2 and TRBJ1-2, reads EPEVTQTPSHQVTQMGQEVILRCVPISNHLYFYWYRQILGQKVEFLVSFYNNEISEKSEIFDDQFSVERPDGSNFTLKIRSTKLEDSAMYFCASRDRGSDGYTFGSGTRLTVV.

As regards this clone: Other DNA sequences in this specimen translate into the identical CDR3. CDR3 sequence reads: CASSSGTVTGELFF. CDR3 coding DNA: TGTGCCAGTAGTTCGGGAACGGTCACCGGGGAGCTGTTTTTT. This chain connects TRBV19 to TRBJ2-2; D is possibly TRBD2 (5 bases). In germline, CDR1 is LNHDA, CDR2 SQIVND (reference sequence). Deletions cut 5 bases from V and 4 bases from J, with 11 bases between. The CDR3 consists of 14 residues. Drawing the rest from reference TRBV19 and TRBJ2-2, the complete variable domain is DGGITQSPKYLFRKEGQNVTLSCEQNLNHDAMYWYRQDPGQGLRLIYYSQIVNDFQKGDIAEGYSVSREKKESFPLTVTSAQKNPTAFYLCASSSGTVTGELFFGEGSRLTVL.

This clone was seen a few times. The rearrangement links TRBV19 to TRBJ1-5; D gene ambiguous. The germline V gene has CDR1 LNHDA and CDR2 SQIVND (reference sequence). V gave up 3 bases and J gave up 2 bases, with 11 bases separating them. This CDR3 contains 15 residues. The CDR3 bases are TGTGCCAGTAGTATTGTCTGGGAAGGCAATCAGCCCCAGCATTTT. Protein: CASSIVWEGNQPQHF.

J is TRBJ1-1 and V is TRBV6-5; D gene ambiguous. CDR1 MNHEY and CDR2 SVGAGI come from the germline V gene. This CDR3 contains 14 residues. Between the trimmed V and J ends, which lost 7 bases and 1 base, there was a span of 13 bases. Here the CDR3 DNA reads TGTGCCAGCAACTATGGGATCGGGAACACTGAAGCTTTCTTT. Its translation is CASNYGIGNTEAFF.

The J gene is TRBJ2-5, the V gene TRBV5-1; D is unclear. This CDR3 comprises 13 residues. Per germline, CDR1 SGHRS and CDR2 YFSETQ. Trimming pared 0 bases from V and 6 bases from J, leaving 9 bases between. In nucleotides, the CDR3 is TGCGCCAGCAGCTTGGGTCTGGGTCAGACCCAGTACTTC. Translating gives CASSLGLGQTQYF. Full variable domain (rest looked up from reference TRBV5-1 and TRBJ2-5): KAGVTQTPRYLIKTRGQQVTLSCSPISGHRSVSWYQQTPGQGLQFLFEYFSETQRNKGNFPGRFSGRQFSNSRSEMNVSTLELGDSALYLCASSLGLGQTQYFGPGTRLLVL.

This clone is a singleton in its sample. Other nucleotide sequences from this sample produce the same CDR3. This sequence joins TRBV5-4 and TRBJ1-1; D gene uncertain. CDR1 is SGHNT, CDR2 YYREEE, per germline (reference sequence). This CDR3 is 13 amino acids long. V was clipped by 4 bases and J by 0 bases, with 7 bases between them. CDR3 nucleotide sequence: TGTGCCAGCAGCCTAGATTTGAACACTGAAGCTTTCTTT. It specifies CASSLDLNTEAFF.

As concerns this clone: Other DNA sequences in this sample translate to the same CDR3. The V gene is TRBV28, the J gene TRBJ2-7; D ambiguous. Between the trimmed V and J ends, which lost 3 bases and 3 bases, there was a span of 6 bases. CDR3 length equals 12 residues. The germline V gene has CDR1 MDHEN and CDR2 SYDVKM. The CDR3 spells CASSFPSYEQYF. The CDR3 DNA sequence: TGTGCCAGCAGTTTCCCCAGCTACGAGCAGTACTTC.

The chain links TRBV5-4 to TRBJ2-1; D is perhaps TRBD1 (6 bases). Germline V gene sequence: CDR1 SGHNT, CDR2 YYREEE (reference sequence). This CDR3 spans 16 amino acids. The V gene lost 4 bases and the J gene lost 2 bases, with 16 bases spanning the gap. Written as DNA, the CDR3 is TGTGCCAGCAGCCCTAGGGGGAGCGGAGCCTACAATGAGCAGTTCTTC. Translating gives CASSPRGSGAYNEQFF.

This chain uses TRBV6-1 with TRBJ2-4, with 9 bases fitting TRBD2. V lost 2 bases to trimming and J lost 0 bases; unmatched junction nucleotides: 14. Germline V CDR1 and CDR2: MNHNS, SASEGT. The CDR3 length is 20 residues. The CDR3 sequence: CASSERTSGGTNVAKNIQYF. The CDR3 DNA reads TGTGCCAGCAGTGAACGGACCAGCGGGGGGACTAACGTAGCCAAAAACATTCAGTACTTC.

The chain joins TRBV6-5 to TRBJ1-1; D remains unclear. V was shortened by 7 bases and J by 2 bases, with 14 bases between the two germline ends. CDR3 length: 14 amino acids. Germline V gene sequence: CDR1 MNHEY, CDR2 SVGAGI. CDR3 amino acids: CASTKDRTNTEAFF. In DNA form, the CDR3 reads TGTGCCAGCACTAAGGACCGGACCAACACTGAAGCTTTCTTT.

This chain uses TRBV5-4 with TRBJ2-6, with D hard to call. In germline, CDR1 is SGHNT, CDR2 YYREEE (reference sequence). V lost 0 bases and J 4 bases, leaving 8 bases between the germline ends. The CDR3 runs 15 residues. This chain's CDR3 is CASSLDGSGANVLTF. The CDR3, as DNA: TGTGCCAGCAGCTTGGACGGGTCAGGGGCCAACGTCCTGACTTTC. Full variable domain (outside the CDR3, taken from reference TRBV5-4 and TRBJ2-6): ETGVTQSPTHLIKTRGQQVTLRCSSQSGHNTVSWYQQALGQGPQFIFQYYREEENGRGNFPPRFSGLQFPNYSSELNVNALELDDSALYLCASSLDGSGANVLTFGAGSRLTVL.